The entry below gives a single TCR beta chain sequence along with its context. Generated by immunoSEQ multiplex PCR, the TCRdb table keeps only in-frame clones and is missing some. The sample records roughly 70,000 clones, around 90% being singletons. The data were taken from a study of OX40 agonist ivuxolimab in advanced cancers. V lost 3 bases and J lost 5, with 10 bases in between. Germline lookup yields CDR1 MDHEN and CDR2 SYDVKM. The CDR3 covers 13 residues. This TCR came from an adult with an advanced solid tumor such as melanoma, head and neck, liver or kidney cancer. Sequencing used CD4+ or CD8+ T cells sorted from blood, obtained in a trial of the OX40 agonist ivuxolimab. The chain combines TRBV28 with TRBJ1-1; D ambiguous. This CDR3 is CASSLYARTEAFF. In nucleotides, the CDR3 is TGTGCCAGCAGTTTGTACGCTCGGACTGAAGCTTTCTTT.